The 32 T cell receptor beta chains below were found in one sample sequenced in a study of CD8 T cells in ankylosing spondylitis. From the 5' RACE reads, TCRdb called clonotypes with MiXCR, one entry per CDR3 protein. The top ten clones hold 50% to 60% of a sample with tens of thousands of distinct CDR3 sequences, 27% of them seen once. The sequenced sample consisted of blood, either unsorted or a sorted T cell fraction (not recorded which). Receptors originate from a male donor with ankylosing spondylitis or in good health (not recorded which).

V is TRBV25-1 and J is TRBJ1-1; D possibly corresponds to TRBD1 (6 bases). Between the trimmed V and J ends, which lost 11 bases and 11 bases, there was a span of 27 bases. This CDR3 is built from 14 residues. Germline V CDR1 and CDR2: MGHDK, SYGVNS. The CDR3 spells CASARLQGVGEAFF. As DNA, the CDR3 is TGTGCCTCCGCACGACTACAGGGTGTCGGAGAGGCTTTCTTT.

Only a few counts were recorded for this clonotype. This chain links TRBV7-9 with TRBJ2-3, with D perhaps assigned TRBD1 or TRBD2 (6 bases each). The V gene lost 10 bases and the J gene lost 5 bases, with 19 bases spanning the gap. Per the germline V gene, CDR1 is SEHNR and CDR2 is FQNEAQ (reference sequence). This CDR3 is 14 amino acids long. The CDR3 loop reads CATSPGAAQDTQYF. CDR3 in DNA: TGTGCCACCTCACCGGGGGCCGCGCAAGATACGCAGTATTTT.

This clonotype was observed a handful of times. V gene TRBV12-3 or TRBV12-4 combines with J gene TRBJ1-1, with D uncertain. This CDR3 contains 15 residues. Trimming removed 5 bases from V and 1 base from J, with 14 bases in between. The CDR3 DNA sequence: TGTGCCAGCAGTATCCGGGCCGGCGGGAACACTGAAGCTTTCTTT. Encoded protein: CASSIRAGGNTEAFF.

This clonotype occurred once. The J gene is TRBJ1-4, the V gene TRBV15; D not resolved. The CDR3 sequence is 13 residues long. CDR1 and CDR2 from the germline V gene are LNHNV and YYDKDF (reference sequence). Trimming removed 0 bases at V and 7 bases at J, with 6 bases between. The DNA of the CDR3 is TGTGCCACCAGCAGAGAAATCAGTGAAAAACTGTTTTTT. Protein product: CATSREISEKLFF.

This chain uses TRBV7-9 with TRBJ2-2, with D unclear. The CDR3 covers 12 residues. Germline V gene lookup returns CDR1 SEHNR and CDR2 FQNEAQ (reference sequence). Trimming stripped 5 bases from V and 7 bases from J, with 8 bases between. The CDR3 protein is CASSPLSGELFF. For the CDR3, the DNA is TGTGCCAGCAGCCCTCTGAGCGGGGAGCTGTTTTTT.

This clonotype was picked up a small number of times. The J gene is TRBJ2-5, the V gene TRBV7-3, with 14 nucleotides matching TRBD2. CDR3 size: 16 residues. Trimming took 5 bases from V and 5 from J; bases not matched to a gene: 7. Germline CDR1 reads SGHTA; CDR2 reads FQGTGA. The CDR3 DNA reads TGTGCCAGCAGCATAGGGACTAGCGGGAGTAGGGAGACCCAGTACTTC. Translating gives CASSIGTSGSRETQYF.

The rearrangement links TRBV27 to TRBJ1-5; D not resolved. Germline V gene lookup returns CDR1 MNHEY and CDR2 SMNVEV (reference sequence). The ends were cut back, 3 bases at V and 2 bases at J, with 8 bases in the middle. The CDR3 is 14 residues long. The CDR3 DNA reads as TGTGCCAGCAGTTTGCTTTCCGGCAATCAGCCCCAGCATTTT. Translated, it gives CASSLLSGNQPQHF.

The rearrangement links TRBV15 to TRBJ2-1; a possible D gene is TRBD2 (5 bases). Germline V gives CDR1 LNHNV, CDR2 YYDKDF (reference sequence). V was pared by 0 bases and J by 5 bases, with 11 bases between. This CDR3 has 15 residues. CDR3 sequence: CATSRDEGGHNEQFF. The CDR3 DNA follows: TGTGCCACCAGCAGAGATGAGGGCGGTCACAATGAGCAGTTCTTC.

This chain joins TRBV6-1 and TRBJ2-2; TRBD2 agrees at 7 bases. The V and J ends lost 6 bases and 2 bases, in that order; junction bases with no gene match: 6. CDR1 MNHNS and CDR2 SASEGT come from the germline V gene. The CDR3 spans 15 residues. In DNA form, the CDR3 reads TGTGCCAGCAGAAGAACTAGCGCCAACACCGGGGAGCTGTTTTTT. Translation gives CASRRTSANTGELFF.

This sequence joins TRBV12-3 or TRBV12-4 and TRBJ1-2, with D perhaps matching TRBD1 (6 bases). V gave up 7 bases and J gave up 7 bases, with 19 bases separating them. The CDR3 contains 14 residues. The CDR3 reads CASTVLLGARGYTF. CDR3 nucleotide sequence: TGTGCCAGCACGGTATTGTTGGGGGCTCGTGGCTACACCTTC.

This clonotype was picked up one time. The V and J genes are TRBV12-3 or TRBV12-4 and TRBJ2-1; D is perhaps TRBD2 (7 bases). This CDR3 has 13 amino acids. Trimming left V 10 bases short and J 8 bases short, with 18 bases between. The DNA of the CDR3 is TGTGCCACCGTACGGGGGGCTGTCGATGAGCAGTTCTTC. Translating gives CATVRGAVDEQFF.

The V call is TRBV29-1, the J call TRBJ1-2; D unresolved. Germline V gives CDR1 SQVTM, CDR2 ANQGSEA. CDR3 length: 12 residues. Deletions cut 5 bases from V and 3 bases from J, with 10 bases between. In DNA, the CDR3 is TGCAGCGTTCCCGGCCCCTACTATGGCTACACCTTC. Translating it yields CSVPGPYYGYTF. Together with reference TRBV29-1 and TRBJ1-2, the CDR3 gives the full variable domain: SAVISQKPSRDICQRGTSLTIQCQVDSQVTMMFWYRQQPGQSLTLIATANQGSEATYESGFVIDKFPISRPNLTFSTLTVSNMSPEDSSIYLCSVPGPYYGYTFGSGTRLTVV.

The chain employs TRBV2 and TRBJ1-1, with 8 bases fitting TRBD1. Germline V lookup: CDR1 SNHLY, CDR2 FYNNEI. The V gene end was trimmed by 6 bases and the J gene end by 5 bases; junction bases not matched to a gene: 5. The CDR3 runs 13 residues. The CDR3 sequence is CASSWTGPTEAFF. For the CDR3, the DNA is TGTGCCAGCAGCTGGACAGGGCCAACTGAAGCTTTCTTT.

This chain connects TRBV5-1 to TRBJ2-3; 10 nucleotides line up with TRBD2. Germline assignment: CDR1 SGHRS and CDR2 YFSETQ. With 3 bases clipped from V and 4 bases from J, the junction kept 8 bases outside the gene matches. This CDR3 contains 16 residues. In DNA, the CDR3 is TGCGCCAGCAGCTCTGGGGCTAGCGGGAGACCAGATACGCAGTATTTT. It yields the protein CASSSGASGRPDTQYF.

V gene TRBV20-1 combines with J gene TRBJ2-7, with TRBD2 matching 9 bases. There are 13 residues in the CDR3. V dropped 6 bases and J dropped 3; count of bases not matched to a gene: 6. CDR1 is DFQATT, CDR2 SNEGSKA, per germline (reference sequence). CDR3 sequence (DNA): TGCAGTGCGATACTAGCGGGTCACTACGAGCAGTACTTC. It specifies CSAILAGHYEQYF.

The gene calls are TRBV11-2 and TRBJ2-1, with TRBD2 matching over 8 bases. Germline V gene data show CDR1 as SGHAT and CDR2 as FQNNGV. The junction had 6 bases not matched to a gene; V was cut back by 5 bases and J by 3 bases. This CDR3 comprises 15 residues. The CDR3 DNA reads as TGTGCCAGCAGCCGGGGGGCGGGGGGCTACAATGAGCAGTTCTTC. Encoded protein: CASSRGAGGYNEQFF.

This clonotype was recorded a few times. The chain joins TRBV7-9 to TRBJ1-3; the D gene is possibly TRBD1 (5 bases). Trimming pared 7 bases from V and 4 bases from J, leaving 14 bases between. The CDR3 is 14 amino acids. CDR1 is SEHNR and CDR2 is FQNEAQ in the germline V gene (reference sequence). CDR3: CASTPWGDGNTIYF. CDR3 coding DNA: TGTGCCAGCACCCCTTGGGGGGACGGAAACACCATATATTTT.

This clonotype was counted only a few times. The chain links TRBV5-6 to TRBJ2-1; D possibly matches TRBD1 or TRBD2 (5 bases each). The germline V and J ends were trimmed by 4 bases and 6 bases, with 14 bases remaining between them. Germline values: CDR1 SGHDT, CDR2 YYEEEE. The CDR3 covers 14 residues. The CDR3 DNA follows: TGTGCCAGCAGCCAGATGGGGGTGCTCAATGAGCAGTTCTTC. Protein: CASSQMGVLNEQFF.

The chain couples TRBV5-1 to TRBJ2-5; tentatively, D is TRBD1 or TRBD2 (7 bases each). With 0 bases removed from V and 7 bases from J, the gap between germline ends came to 10 bases. The CDR3 loop spans 13 amino acids. CDR1 and CDR2 (germline): SGHRS, YFSETQ. The CDR3 nucleotides are TGCGCCAGCAGCTTGGAGCGGGACAGGACCCAGTACTTC. Translated: CASSLERDRTQYF.

This clonotype has more than one count but fewer than ten. The gene calls are TRBV6-6 and TRBJ2-3; possible D gene TRBD2, 5 bases. V lost 7 bases and J lost 2, with 10 bases in between. Per germline, CDR1 MNHNY and CDR2 SVGAGI (reference sequence). There are 13 residues in the CDR3. Here the CDR3 DNA reads TGTGCCAGCACTCGGGGAAACACAGATACGCAGTATTTT. It specifies CASTRGNTDTQYF.

The chain has TRBV7-2 and TRBJ2-7; D is ambiguous. V shed 5 bases and J shed 4 bases, with 9 bases lying between them. Germline V gives CDR1 SGHTA, CDR2 FQGNSA. This CDR3 is built from 12 residues. The CDR3 DNA sequence: TGTGCCAGCAGCCCTACAGTATACGAGCAGTACTTC. Amino acid sequence: CASSPTVYEQYF. The entire variable domain, with the rest obtained from reference TRBV7-2 and TRBJ2-7, is as follows: GAGVSQSPSNKVTEKGKDVELRCDPISGHTALYWYRQSLGQGLEFLIYFQGNSAPDKSGLPSDRFSAERTGGSVSTLTIQRTQQEDSAVYLCASSPTVYEQYFGPGTRLTVT.

The chain is built from TRBV19 and TRBJ2-6, with a weak D call TRBD2 (6 bases). The germline V gene has CDR1 LNHDA and CDR2 SQIVND (reference sequence). Trimming took 3 bases from V and 4 from J, leaving 10 bases between them. This CDR3 has 15 amino acids. CDR3: CASSISGYGANVLTF. The CDR3 DNA reads as TGTGCCAGTAGTATCAGCGGGTACGGGGCCAACGTCCTGACTTTC.

This clonotype showed up just a few times. The CDR3 sequence: CASSEVRSGRFHEQFF. For the CDR3, the DNA is TGCGCCAGCAGTGAGGTTCGTAGCGGGAGGTTCCATGAGCAGTTCTTC. The gene calls are TRBV10-1 and TRBJ2-1; the match to TRBD2 covers 10 bases. The CDR3 loop spans 16 amino acids. Trimming at V came to 2 bases and at J to 8 bases, leaving 9 bases not matched to a gene. Germline V gives CDR1 WNHNN, CDR2 SYGVQD (reference sequence).

This clonotype was recorded a few times. CDR3 DNA: TGCGCCAGCAGCTTGGACCGGGAGACCCAGTACTTC. The encoded protein is CASSLDRETQYF. The chain has TRBV5-1 and TRBJ2-5; D unresolved. V was cut by 0 bases and J by 5 bases, with 5 bases left in between. The CDR3 is 12 residues long. Germline assignment: CDR1 SGHRS and CDR2 YFSETQ.

This chain connects TRBV5-1 to TRBJ1-4; 9 bases match TRBD1. Germline assignment: CDR1 SGHRS and CDR2 YFSETQ. CDR3 size: 15 residues. V was clipped by 2 bases and J by 4 bases; unmatched bases: 3. CDR3 sequence reads: CASSFDRGVNEKLFF. CDR3 DNA: TGCGCCAGCAGCTTCGACAGGGGGGTTAATGAAAAACTGTTTTTT. Full variable domain (missing parts from reference TRBV5-1 and TRBJ1-4): KAGVTQTPRYLIKTRGQQVTLSCSPISGHRSVSWYQQTPGQGLQFLFEYFSETQRNKGNFPGRFSGRQFSNSRSEMNVSTLELGDSALYLCASSFDRGVNEKLFFGSGTQLSVL.

This clonotype was seen a handful of times. The CDR3 DNA follows: TGCGCCAGATCGAAGTTGAATGAAGCTTTCTTT. Its translation: CARSKLNEAFF. The gene calls are TRBV5-1 and TRBJ1-1; unclear D gene. Germline V gene data show CDR1 as SGHRS and CDR2 as YFSETQ. CDR3 length: 11 amino acids. Between the trimmed V and J ends, which lost 8 bases and 7 bases, there was a span of 12 bases.

This clonotype was detected a few times. V usage is TRBV12-3 or TRBV12-4 and J usage is TRBJ1-4, with unresolved D. V lost 1 base and J lost 8, with 5 bases in between. The CDR3 is 12 residues long. The CDR3 is CASSLVKEKLFF. Here the CDR3 DNA reads TGTGCCAGCAGTTTAGTAAAGGAAAAACTGTTTTTT.

This clonotype was seen more than once but under ten times. The chain joins TRBV5-5 to TRBJ2-1, with TRBD2 matching over 9 bases. Germline trimming cut 3 bases from V and 3 bases from J; bases unmatched to any gene: 10. This CDR3 comprises 17 residues. Germline V CDR1 and CDR2: SGHKS, YYEKEE (reference sequence). The CDR3 spells CASSSHHSGSGYNEQFF. CDR3 DNA: TGTGCCAGCAGCTCCCACCATAGCGGGAGTGGCTACAATGAGCAGTTCTTC.

The chain carries TRBV20-1 and TRBJ1-4; no reliable D call. V was clipped by 6 bases and J by 0 bases, with 11 bases between them. CDR1 DFQATT and CDR2 SNEGSKA come from the germline V gene (reference sequence). This CDR3 is built from 14 residues. The CDR3 DNA follows: TGCAGTGCCAAAGACGGGACAACTAATGAAAAACTGTTTTTT. This sequence encodes CSAKDGTTNEKLFF.

The chain couples TRBV20-1 to TRBJ2-3; D is undetermined. Germline V gene data show CDR1 as DFQATT and CDR2 as SNEGSKA (reference sequence). The length of the CDR3 is 17 residues. V was cut by 1 base and J by 2 bases, with 19 bases left in between. CDR3 in amino acids: CSARGPDPIDYTDTQYF. DNA for the CDR3: TGCAGTGCTAGAGGCCCGGACCCCATCGATTACACAGATACGCAGTATTTT.

This chain uses TRBV29-1 with TRBJ2-3, with D tentatively TRBD1 (6 bases). Germline loops: CDR1 SQVTM, CDR2 ANQGSEA. This CDR3 has 14 residues. Trimming left V 7 bases short and J 4 bases short, with 18 bases between. The CDR3 DNA follows: TGCAGCGGCCGGGACACACGGGCGCCAGATACGCAGTATTTT. Translating it yields CSGRDTRAPDTQYF.

J is TRBJ1-5 and V is TRBV7-2; no clear D. From germline, CDR1 is SGHTA and CDR2 FQGNSA. The CDR3 consists of 14 residues. Trimming cost V 5 bases and J 0 bases, with 8 bases left between them. The CDR3 is CASSEAHSNQPQHF. The CDR3 nucleotides are TGTGCCAGCAGCGAGGCTCATAGCAATCAGCCCCAGCATTTT.